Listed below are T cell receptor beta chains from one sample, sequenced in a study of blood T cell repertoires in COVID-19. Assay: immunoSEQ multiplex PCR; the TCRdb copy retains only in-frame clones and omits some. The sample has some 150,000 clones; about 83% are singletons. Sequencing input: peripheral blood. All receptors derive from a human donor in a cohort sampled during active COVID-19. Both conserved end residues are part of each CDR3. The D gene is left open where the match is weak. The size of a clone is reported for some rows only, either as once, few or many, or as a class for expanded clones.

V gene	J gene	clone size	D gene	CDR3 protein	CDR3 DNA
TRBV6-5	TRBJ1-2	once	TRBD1	CASSPIDRDRAGYTF	TGTGCCAGCAGTCCAATAGACAGGGATCGCGCTGGCTACACCTTC
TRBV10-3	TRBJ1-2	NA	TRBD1	CAISRRTGDYGYTF	TGTGCCATCAGCCGACGGACAGGGGACTATGGCTACACCTTC
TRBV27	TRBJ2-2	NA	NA	CASTGPSAGELFF	TGTGCCAGCACAGGGCCGAGCGCCGGGGAGCTGTTTTTT
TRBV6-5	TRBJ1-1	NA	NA	CASSYSWQGNTEAFF	TGTGCCAGCAGTTACTCTTGGCAGGGGAACACTGAAGCTTTCTTT
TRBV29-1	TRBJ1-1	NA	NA	CSVVRGGDTEAFF	TGCAGCGTTGTCAGGGGTGGAGACACTGAAGCTTTCTTT
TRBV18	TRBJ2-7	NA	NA	CASSPLDRGRLAGATTYEQYF	TGTGCCAGCTCACCACTTGACAGGGGGCGACTAGCGGGCGCGACCACCTACGAGCAGTACTTC
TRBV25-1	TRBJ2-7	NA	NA	CASSLGGGSYEQYF	TGTGCCAGCAGTCTTGGGGGCGGGTCCTACGAGCAGTACTTC
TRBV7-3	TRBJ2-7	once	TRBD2	CASSLTGASGTNEQYF	TGTGCCAGCAGCTTAACGGGGGCTAGCGGGACCAACGAGCAGTACTTC
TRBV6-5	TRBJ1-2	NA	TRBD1	CASCTGGNYGYTF	TGTGCCAGCTGCACAGGGGGAAACTATGGCTACACCTTC
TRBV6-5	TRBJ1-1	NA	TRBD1	CASSSPDRGWTEAFF	TGTGCCAGCAGTTCCCCCGACAGGGGATGGACTGAAGCTTTCTTT
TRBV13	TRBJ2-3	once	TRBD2	CASSPSGSVTDTQYF	TGTGCCAGCAGCCCTAGCGGGAGTGTGACAGATACGCAGTATTTT
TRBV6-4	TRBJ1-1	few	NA	CASSERGGTEAFF	TGTGCCAGCAGTGAACGGGGAGGAACTGAAGCTTTCTTT
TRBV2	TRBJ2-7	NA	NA	CASSELARTGDEQYF	TGTGCCAGCAGTGAACTAGCTAGAACGGGCGACGAGCAGTACTTC
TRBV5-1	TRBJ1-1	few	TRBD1	CASSSAVTGFEAFF	TGCGCCAGCAGCTCAGCTGTGACAGGGTTTGAAGCTTTCTTT
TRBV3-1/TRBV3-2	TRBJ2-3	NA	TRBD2	CASSQVPPTSGSADTQYF	TGTGCCAGCAGCCAAGTACCCCCGACTAGCGGGAGCGCAGATACGCAGTATTTT
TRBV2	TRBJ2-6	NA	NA	CASSDPGLTGANVLTF	TGTGCCAGCAGTGACCCAGGGCTAACTGGGGCCAACGTCCTGACTTTC
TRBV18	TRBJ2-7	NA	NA	CASSSLRFYEQYF	TGTGCCAGCTCTAGCTTGCGCTTCTACGAGCAGTACTTC
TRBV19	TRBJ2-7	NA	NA	CASSIGGSGEQYF	TGTGCCAGTAGTATAGGAGGGTCCGGCGAGCAGTACTTC
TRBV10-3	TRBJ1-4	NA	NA	CAISESSGYNEKLFF	TGTGCCATCAGTGAGTCTTCCGGTTATAATGAAAAACTGTTTTTT
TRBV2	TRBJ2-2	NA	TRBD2	CASKRGGGTGELFF	TGTGCCAGCAAGAGGGGCGGGGGGACCGGGGAGCTGTTTTTT
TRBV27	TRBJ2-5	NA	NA	CASSPPPVVSQETQYF	TGTGCCAGCAGTCCGCCCCCCGTAGTGTCTCAAGAGACCCAGTACTTC
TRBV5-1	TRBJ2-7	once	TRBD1	CASSLMDRSYEQYF	TGCGCCAGCAGCTTAATGGACAGGAGCTACGAGCAGTACTTC
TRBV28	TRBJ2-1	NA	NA	CASGEYGSTYNEQFF	TGTGCCAGCGGGGAGTACGGGAGCACCTACAATGAGCAGTTCTTC
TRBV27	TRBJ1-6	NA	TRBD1	CASSPYSGQPRPLTFDSPLHF	TGTGCCAGCAGCCCCTATTCGGGACAGCCAAGACCCCTGACGTTCGATTCACCCCTCCACTTT
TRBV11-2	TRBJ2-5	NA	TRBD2	CASSTGTSGSGETQYF	TGTGCCAGCAGCACCGGGACTAGCGGGAGCGGGGAGACCCAGTACTTC
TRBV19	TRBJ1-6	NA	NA	CASSKGRTLNYNSPLHF	TGTGCCAGTAGTAAAGGACGGACATTGAACTATAATTCACCCCTCCACTTT
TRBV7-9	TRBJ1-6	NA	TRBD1	CASSLLTGNNSPLHF	TGTGCCAGCAGCTTGCTGACAGGGAATAATTCACCCCTCCACTTT
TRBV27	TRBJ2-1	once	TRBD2	CASRPGASGSREQFF	TGTGCCAGCAGGCCCGGGGCTAGCGGGAGCAGGGAGCAGTTCTTC
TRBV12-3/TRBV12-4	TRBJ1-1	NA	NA	CASTPRFETEAFF	TGTGCCAGCACCCCGCGGTTCGAGACTGAAGCTTTCTTT
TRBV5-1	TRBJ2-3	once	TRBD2	CASSLVAGVLILSTDTQYF	TGCGCCAGCAGCTTAGTAGCGGGAGTACTAATTTTATCTACAGATACGCAGTATTTT
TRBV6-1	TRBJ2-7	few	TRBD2	CASTELAGGILEQYF	TGTGCCAGCACTGAACTAGCGGGAGGCATCCTCGAGCAGTACTTC
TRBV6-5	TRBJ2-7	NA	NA	CASAPGYSYEQYF	TGTGCCAGCGCCCCCGGTTACTCCTACGAGCAGTACTTC
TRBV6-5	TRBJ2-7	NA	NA	CASSYSGLRYEQYF	TGTGCCAGCAGTTACTCGGGACTCCGCTACGAGCAGTACTTC
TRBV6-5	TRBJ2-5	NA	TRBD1	CASREDRGVRETQYF	TGTGCCAGCAGAGAGGACAGGGGGGTTCGGGAGACCCAGTACTTC
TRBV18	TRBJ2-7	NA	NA	CASSPLDSYEQYF	TGTGCCAGCTCACCTTTAGATTCCTACGAGCAGTACTTC
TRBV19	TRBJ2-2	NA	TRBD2	CASTRTSGSTTGELFF	TGTGCCAGTACACGGACTAGCGGGAGCACCACCGGGGAGCTGTTTTTT
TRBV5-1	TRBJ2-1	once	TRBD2	CASSPRTSGNNEQFF	TGCGCCAGCAGCCCAAGGACTAGCGGAAACAATGAGCAGTTCTTC
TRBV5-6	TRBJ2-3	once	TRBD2	CASSEGLAVNTDTQYF	TGTGCCAGCAGCGAGGGACTAGCGGTAAACACAGATACGCAGTATTTT
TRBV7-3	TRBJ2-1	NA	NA	CASSPYRAQRNEQFF	TGTGCCAGCAGCCCATATCGGGCCCAGCGGAACGAGCAGTTCTTC
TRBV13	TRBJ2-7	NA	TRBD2	CASSWSGSHPYEQYF	TGTGCCAGCAGCTGGAGCGGGAGCCACCCCTACGAGCAGTACTTC
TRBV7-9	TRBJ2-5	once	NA	CASSQIIAETQYF	TGTGCCAGCAGCCAAATCATAGCGGAGACCCAGTACTTC
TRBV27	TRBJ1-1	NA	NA	CASSLVRLNTEAFF	TGTGCCAGCAGTTTAGTCCGTCTGAACACTGAAGCTTTCTTT
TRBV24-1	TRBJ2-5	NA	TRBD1	CATSDSGTGIIERETQYF	TGTGCCACCAGTGATTCCGGGACAGGGATAATAGAGCGGGAGACCCAGTACTTC
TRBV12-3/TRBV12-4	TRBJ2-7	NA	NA	CASSLTGFQEQYF	TGTGCCAGCAGCCTCACAGGGTTTCAAGAGCAGTACTTC
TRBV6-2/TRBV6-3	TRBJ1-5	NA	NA	CASSYRGHSNQPQHF	TGTGCCAGCAGTTATCGGGGTCATAGCAATCAGCCCCAGCATTTT
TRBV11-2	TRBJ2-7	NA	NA	CASSLGGLAYEQYF	TGTGCCAGCAGCTTAGGGGGGCTGGCCTACGAGCAGTACTTC
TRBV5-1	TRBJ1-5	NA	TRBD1	CANPRRQGCNQPQHF	TGCGCCAACCCTAGAAGACAGGGTTGCAATCAGCCCCAGCATTTT